A selection of T cell receptor beta chains follows, all from one sample in a study of radiotherapy plus CTLA-4 blockade in lung cancer. Sequenced by immunoSEQ multiplex PCR; TCRdb stores in-frame clones only, minus some. This sample carries 85,000 to 95,000 clones, around 83% of them seen once, and the ten largest clones take roughly 26%. The material was peripheral blood, obtained from a patient treated with radiotherapy plus ipilimumab. All receptors come from a human donor with non-small cell lung cancer that progressed on radiotherapy plus ipilimumab. CDR3s include the opening cysteine and the closing phenylalanine or tryptophan. Each record gives: CDR3 length, V gene, CDR3 protein.

>14|TRBV2
CASRNSGTSYEQYF
>13|TRBV14
CASSLTIDQPQHF
>13|TRBV13
CASRMDLRETQYF
>17|TRBV27
CASSLALRDGPRNEQFF
>12|TRBV7-3
CASKTGTGELFF
>14|TRBV7-2
CASSLVDFTDTQYF
>15|TRBV7-2
CASSLRLAAAYEQYF
>17|TRBV5-1
CASSATLSGSSYNEQFF
>14|TRBV6-4
CASSGQGKDQPQHF
>16|TRBV5-1
CASSPHPGVQMNTQYF
>12|TRBV29-1
CSVEANTETQYF
>15|TRBV6-1
CASSGENRGDYGYTF
>13|TRBV7-7
CASSRDRETEAFF
>16|TRBV7-9
CASSRKLAGQHYEQYF
>17|TRBV5-1
CASSLVGGKSSYNEQFF
>14|TRBV11-3
CASSLDAGDRELFF
>13|TRBV6-1
CATERQDTYEQYF
>15|TRBV6-6
CASSLGGGPGDTQYF